One and the same sample provided the 7 T cell receptor beta chains below, sequenced in a study of OX40 agonist ivuxolimab in advanced cancers. Data came from immunoSEQ multiplex PCR; TCRdb stores just in-frame clones and leaves some out. The table has some 74,000 clones, approximately 94% seen once; the top ten hold 8% to 10%. The sequencing used CD4+ or CD8+ T cells sorted from blood, collected in a trial of the OX40 agonist ivuxolimab. Receptors were obtained from an adult with an advanced solid tumor such as melanoma, head and neck, liver or kidney cancer.

The V gene is TRBV7-9, the J gene TRBJ2-1; the D gene could be TRBD1 or TRBD2 (5 bases each). The CDR3 sequence is 16 residues long. Trimming removed 5 bases from V and 2 bases from J, with 16 bases in between. Germline lookup yields CDR1 SEHNR and CDR2 FQNEAQ (reference sequence). In nucleotides, the CDR3 is TGTGCCAGCAGCCCTCCCCGGGACCTGACCTACAATGAGCAGTTCTTC. Translated: CASSPPRDLTYNEQFF.

The chain combines TRBV11-3 with TRBJ2-2; D remains unclear. V lost 1 base, J lost 0 bases, and 9 bases lay in between. The germline V gene has CDR1 SGHNT and CDR2 YENEEA. The CDR3 totals 16 residues. As DNA, the CDR3 is TGTGCCAGCAGCTTAGGGGGTGGTACGAACACCGGGGAGCTGTTTTTT. This gives the protein CASSLGGGTNTGELFF. Full variable domain (outside the CDR3, taken from reference TRBV11-3 and TRBJ2-2): EAGVVQSPRYKIIEKKQPVAFWCNPISGHNTLYWYLQNLGQGPELLIRYENEEAVDDSQLPKDRFSAERLKGVDSTLKIQPAELGDSAVYLCASSLGGGTNTGELFFGEGSRLTVL.

The chain employs TRBV6-4 and TRBJ1-5; D remains ambiguous. Germline CDR1 is MRHNA and CDR2 is SNTAGT. V lost 6 bases and J lost 6, with 12 bases in between. This CDR3 spans 13 amino acids. The CDR3 DNA is TGTGCCAGCAGGGTGCAGTTAGGTCAGCCCCAGCATTTT. Its protein is CASRVQLGQPQHF.

The chain recombines TRBV7-3 with TRBJ2-2, with TRBD1 matching 8 bases. CDR1 is SGHTA, CDR2 FQGTGA, per germline. The V gene end was trimmed by 3 bases and the J gene end by 6 bases; junction bases not matched to a gene: 6. This CDR3 is 15 amino acids long. In DNA, the CDR3 is TGTGCCAGCAGCTTCGGGACAGGTTCGGCCGGGGAGCTGTTTTTT. Residues: CASSFGTGSAGELFF.

The V and J genes are TRBV7-2 and TRBJ2-7; 13 nucleotides agree with TRBD2. V lost 3 bases and J lost 4; bases outside the gene matches: 12. Germline-derived CDR1 and CDR2 are SGHTA and FQGNSA. This CDR3 is built from 18 residues. CDR3 loop: CASSFGTSGEASGYEQYF. The CDR3 DNA reads TGTGCCAGCAGCTTCGGGACTAGCGGGGAGGCCAGTGGGTACGAGCAGTACTTC.

This clone was recorded only once. The chain is built from TRBV4-3 and TRBJ2-3; 7 nucleotides align to TRBD2. Per the germline V gene, CDR1 is LGHNA and CDR2 is YSLEER. V dropped 0 bases and J dropped 5; count of bases not matched to a gene: 5. This CDR3 region has 15 residues. The CDR3 protein is CASSQDPGLGDTQYF. The CDR3 region has the DNA TGCGCCAGCAGCCAAGATCCAGGACTAGGAGATACGCAGTATTTT.

V gene TRBV2 combines with J gene TRBJ2-1; D gene ambiguous. Trimming pared 7 bases from V and 6 bases from J, leaving 10 bases between. The germline V gene has CDR1 SNHLY and CDR2 FYNNEI. The CDR3 contains 12 residues. In nucleotides, the CDR3 is TGTGCCAGCACCGACGTGACCAATGAGCAGTTCTTC. This gives the protein CASTDVTNEQFF.